This TCR beta chain was profiled in a study of CD8+ T cells in alopecia areata (dated by TCRdb to about 2018). In the study overall: The treated patients, all with moderate-to-severe alopecia areata, were enrolled in an open-label pilot trial of oral tofacitinib given at 5 to 10 mg twice daily. Scalp clonality was compared across normal scalp (n=4), patchy alopecia areata scalp (n=8), and alopecia totalis/universalis scalp (n=8). Tofacitinib-treated patients had biopsies at baseline and at 4 and 24 weeks of treatment, with a later scalp biopsy in several patients. Patients stayed on tofacitinib for 6 to 18 months and then had 6 months of follow-up off drug so that delayed response and recurrence could be assessed. RNA was extracted with the PAXgene miRNA kit for fixed scalp, the miRNeasy kit for PBMCs, and the RNeasy kit for mouse skin. For the treated patients, the SALT score, which quantifies what percentage of scalp surface area is affected, served as the measure of disease severity. Amplification of TCRbeta CDR3 regions was done by immunoSEQ multiplex PCR using 35 Vbeta forward primers and 13 Jbeta reverse primers. Scalp tissue and sorted CD4+ and CD8+ peripheral blood T cells from patchy and totalis/universalis alopecia areata patients and from healthy controls were covered by human TCRbeta sequencing. To study T cell clonal expansion in alopecia areata, the researchers applied high-throughput TCRbeta sequencing to both the C3H/HeJ mouse model and human patients.

The library came from the immunoSEQ multiplex PCR assay. For TCR sequencing, RNA was extracted from every sample and reverse transcribed into cDNA to serve as template. First-strand cDNA was synthesized with SuperScript III using a 2:1 mix of oligo-dT and random hexamers. A synthetic immune receptor repertoire was used to assess amplification bias, and residual bias was removed computationally. In the original analysis: Raw reads were preprocessed for error removal, and CDR3 was defined according to IMGT conventions as running from the conserved cysteine to phenylalanine. To get clonality, Shannon entropy was normalized by log2 of the number of productive unique TCRs and the result was subtracted from 1. Scalp TCRbeta sequences were cross-referenced with sorted blood CD4 and CD8 repertoires so that the CD4 or CD8 identity of scalp clones could be inferred. TCRdb re-hosts the immuneACCESS table, in-frame sequences only. Its copies lack some clones; in the studies checked, an unresolved V gene accounts for under half of them, and the cause for the rest is not known. V, J and clone size reflect that table, while D and trimming were determined from the DNA. For this sample there are about 250,000 clones; about 62% appear just once. The ten largest make up roughly 0.93% of the sample.

The treatment or condition label, as the study defines it: oral pan-JAK inhibitor, 5-10 mg twice daily. From alopecia areata patients, peripheral blood was collected along with lesional scalp punch biopsies. After PBMCs were isolated by density centrifugation and stained for CD3, CD4 and CD8, a FACSAria was used to sort CD4+ and CD8+ T cells. The cysteine opens and the phenylalanine closes a CDR3 of 13 amino acids. Only the CDR3 part of the read is kept: 39 bases, read in frame from the first base. The trim is 7 bases for V and 2 bases for J, with a gap of 10 bases between the germline ends. Looking up the germline V gene (reference sequence) yields CDR1 LNHDA and CDR2 SQIVND. For this clone: Its antigen remains undetermined. No base qualities exist here, and no much larger clone lies one base off it.

Broad study findings and their caveats: Compared with mice, TCR sequences shared between patients were less clear, possibly partly because of HLA diversity across the patient population. Scalp TCR repertoire analysis is complicated because resident alphabeta T cells in normal human skin are also sequenced, whereas mouse skin is dominated by gammadelta T cells. Higher clonality and more expanded CD8+ clones were observed in lesional scalp than in normal scalp, particularly in alopecia totalis/universalis, a finding suggestive of antigenic drive. Because the treated cohort was small and had just a single nonresponder, larger studies are needed to establish links between baseline CD8+ expansion and response. Tofacitinib significantly lowered scalp clonality and the number of expanded CD8+ clones among the top 100 scalp clones. During tofacitinib treatment, many expanded lesional clones stuck around in both scalp and blood, and this persistence may partly explain why relapse happens after treatment is stopped.

The rearranged segments are TRBV19 and TRBJ2-3, with an unclear D gene assignment. The TCR sequence derives from a human donor with alopecia areata. Source: CD4+ T cells sorted from blood, taken at week 52, from a patient treated with tofacitinib. Here the CDR3 is given as CASKGSYTDTQYF. The sequenced DNA is TGTGCCAGTAAGGGCTCGTACACAGATACGCAGTATTTT.